The source of this T cell receptor beta chain is a study of post-analysis software for immune sequencing data. Overall study results and limits: Among multiple sclerosis patients, normalized Chao1 diversity was significantly below that of controls. Roughly 5 TRBV segments occurring more often in patients than controls included TRBV5-6, TRBV5-1 and TRBV20-1.

TCR beta cDNA libraries had unique molecular identifiers. TCRdb analysed the PCR reads with MiXCR anew, one entry per CDR3 protein. The sample includes roughly 200,000 distinct CDR3 sequences, over 25% of them seen just once. Germline CDR1 reads MNHEY; CDR2 reads SMNVEV (reference sequence). Trimming stripped 8 bases from V and 0 bases from J, with 14 bases between. This CDR3 has 14 residues. There are many counts of this clonotype. Its antigen is not known. The sample comprised blood. The rearrangement links TRBV27 to TRBJ2-7, with D maybe TRBD2 (6 bases). The clonotype originates from a girl under 18 with multiple sclerosis. Here the CDR3 reads CASRLAWSSYEQYF. As DNA, the CDR3 is TGTGCCAGCCGCCTAGCGTGGAGCTCCTACGAGCAGTACTTC.